This TCR beta chain derives from a study of cytomegalovirus exposure and HLA in healthy donors. As regards this clone: Its antigen remains unknown.

The PCR had 60 Vbeta and 13 Jbeta primers. Generated by immunoSEQ multiplex PCR, the TCRdb table keeps only in-frame clones and is missing some. The data contain about 190,000 clones, approximately 81% of them singletons. The trim removed 0 bases at V and 2 bases at J, leaving 5 bases unmatched. The CDR3 runs 16 residues. Germline assignment: CDR1 SGDLS and CDR2 YYNGEE. General study findings and limits: No immune exposure information besides CMV serostatus was available.

The chain employs TRBV9 and TRBJ2-1; 7 nucleotides agree with TRBD2. The TCR sequence derives from a boy younger than 18 in good health and CMV-seronegative. Sequencing was performed on PBMCs. The CDR3 nucleotides are TGTGCCAGCAGCGTAGGGGCGGGAGCGGCCTACAATGAGCAGTTCTTC. This encodes CASSVGAGAAYNEQFF.